The TCR beta chain described here comes from a study of CD8 T cells in Susac syndrome (dated by TCRdb to the late 2010s). In the study overall: The study used repertoire sequencing to test whether antigen drove CD8+ T cell activation and differentiation in Susac syndrome.

Peripheral blood CD8+ and CD4+ T cells from healthy donors, Susac syndrome patients and multiple sclerosis patients were profiled using high-throughput TCR beta sequencing. Healthy donors were age- and sex-matched controls. CD8+ TEMRA cells were enriched by FACS, while bulk CD8+ and CD4+ T cells were purified by magnetic negative isolation. Blood was drawn into EDTA tubes, processed within 24 hours, and PBMCs were isolated by density gradient centrifugation. PBMCs intended for TCR sequencing were cryopreserved in liquid nitrogen and thawed later in a water bath at 37 degrees C. The sorted or isolated CD4+, CD8+ and CD8+ TEMRA cells reached a purity of at least 90%. RNA was extracted with the RNeasy kit and about 0.5 to 1 ug was reverse transcribed using random hexamers. The immunoSEQ multiplex PCR assay, covering 54 Vbeta and 13 Jbeta segments, was used to amplify TCR beta CDR3 regions. PCR amplification bias was corrected by using a synthetic template baseline for primer optimization and computational correction. Per the authors' processing: Reads were annotated to V, D and J genes according to IMGT and were analyzed with immunoSEQ Analyzer, with only productive sequences retained. Clonality was computed as one minus Shannon entropy normalized by log2 of the number of productive unique sequences. For each patient and control, public and private clones were evaluated within the 100 most prevalent clones. Susac-specific clones were defined as absent from healthy and MS cohorts, over a thousand published viral clones and other ImmuneACCESS disease sequences. The public reads were quality trimmed at Q25 with fastp and then assembled into clones with MiXCR by TCRdb, keeping productive beta chains. Every CDR3 protein is listed once, alongside the most common genes and DNA of its rows. The V and J calls were determined by TCRdb, not by the authors. The sample table records about 120,000 distinct CDR3 sequences; over 90% of these occur just once. Around 0.15% of the sample goes to the ten largest clones.

In regard to this clonotype: This receptor's antigen is unknown. There are no base qualities to consult, and no much larger clone falls within one base.

What the authors observed across the whole study: The number of individuals in the TCR sequencing and HLA analysis was acknowledged as relatively small.

The TCR originated in a human donor in good health. The sequencing input was CD4+ T cells from PBMCs.

The DNA sequence is as follows: TGTGCCAGCAGTTTTCCAGGGGTGAACACTGAAGCTTTCTTT. It translates to CASSFPGVNTEAFF. The rearrangement joined TRBV28 to TRBJ1-1; the best D guess is TRBD1, with 6 bases matching. From a lookup of the germline V gene, CDR1 and CDR2 are MDHEN and SYDVKM. There are 14 amino acids in the CDR3, from cysteine to phenylalanine inclusive. Only CDR3 DNA is held: 42 bases, read in frame from base 1. V is pared back by 3 bases and J by 0 bases, with 8 bases lying between the germline termini. With the portions outside the CDR3 filled from the reference TRBV28 and TRBJ1-1 genes, the complete variable region becomes DVKVTQSSRYLVKRTGEKVFLECVQDMDHENMFWYRQDPGLGLRLIYFSYDVKMKEKGDIPEGYSVSREKKERFSLILESASTNQTSMYLCASSFPGVNTEAFFGQGTRLTVV.